The sequence of this T cell receptor (beta chain) was determined in a study of regulatory T cells in long-lasting Graves disease. About the study: Over 5 years of antithyroid drugs with positive TSH receptor antibodies was taken to mean persistent Graves' disease.

CDR3 length equals 15 residues. Looked up from germline, CDR1 is SGHAT and CDR2 is FQNNGV. Between the trimmed V and J ends, which lost 5 bases and 1 base, there was a span of 15 bases. Time point of the sample: persistent/refractory GD, antithyroid drugs over 5 years with positive TRAb. PBMCs provided the RNA from which the TCR library was made. Libraries of TCR beta came from iRepertoire HTBI primers plus Arm-PCR of CDR3 regions. In TCRdb, the multiplex PCR reads were re-called with MiXCR into one record per CDR3 protein. The table includes approximately 400,000 distinct CDR3 sequences, roughly 20% detected once.

The chain recombines TRBV11-2 with TRBJ2-7, with D perhaps matching TRBD2 (5 bases). This clonotype originated in a female donor with Graves disease. The source was peripheral blood mononuclear cells (PBMCs), collected when the disease was refractory, from a patient treated with antithyroid drugs. CDR3 sequence: CASSQESRGSYEQYF. CDR3 DNA: TGTGCCAGCAGCCAAGAGTCGAGAGGGTCCTACGAGCAGTACTTC.